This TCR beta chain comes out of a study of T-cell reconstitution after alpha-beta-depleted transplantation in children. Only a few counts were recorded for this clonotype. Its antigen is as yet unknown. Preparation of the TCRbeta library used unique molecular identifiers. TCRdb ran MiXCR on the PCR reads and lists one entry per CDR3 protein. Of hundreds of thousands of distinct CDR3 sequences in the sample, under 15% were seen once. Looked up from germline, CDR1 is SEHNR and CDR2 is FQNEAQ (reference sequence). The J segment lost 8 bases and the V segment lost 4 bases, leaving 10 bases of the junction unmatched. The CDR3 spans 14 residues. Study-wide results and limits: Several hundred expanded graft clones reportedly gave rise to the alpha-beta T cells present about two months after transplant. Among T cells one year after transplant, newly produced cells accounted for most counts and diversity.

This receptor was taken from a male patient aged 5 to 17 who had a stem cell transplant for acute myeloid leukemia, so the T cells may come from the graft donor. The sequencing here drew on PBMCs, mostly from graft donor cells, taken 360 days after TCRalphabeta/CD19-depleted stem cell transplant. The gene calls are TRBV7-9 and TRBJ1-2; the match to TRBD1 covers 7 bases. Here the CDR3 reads CASSSRTGLGGYTF. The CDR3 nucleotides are TGTGCCAGCAGCTCCCGGACAGGCTTAGGGGGCTACACCTTC.